This TCR beta chain was sequenced during a study of cytomegalovirus exposure and HLA in healthy donors. Primers for the PCR totalled 60 Vbeta and 13 Jbeta. Generated by immunoSEQ multiplex PCR, the TCRdb table keeps only in-frame clones and is missing some. In the table there are about 160,000 clones, around 80% of which are singletons. Germline CDR1 is SGHDT and CDR2 is YYEEEE. Trimming at V came to 4 bases and at J to 8 bases, leaving 5 bases not matched to a gene. The CDR3 is 13 residues long. This TCR derives from a woman aged 25 to 45 in good health and CMV-seropositive. This sequence joins TRBV5-6 and TRBJ1-5, with 8 positions matching TRBD1. The sequenced sample consisted of PBMCs. The CDR3 nucleotides read TGTGCCAGCAGCCCAAGGACAGGGAAGCCCCAGCATTTT. Translating it yields CASSPRTGKPQHF.